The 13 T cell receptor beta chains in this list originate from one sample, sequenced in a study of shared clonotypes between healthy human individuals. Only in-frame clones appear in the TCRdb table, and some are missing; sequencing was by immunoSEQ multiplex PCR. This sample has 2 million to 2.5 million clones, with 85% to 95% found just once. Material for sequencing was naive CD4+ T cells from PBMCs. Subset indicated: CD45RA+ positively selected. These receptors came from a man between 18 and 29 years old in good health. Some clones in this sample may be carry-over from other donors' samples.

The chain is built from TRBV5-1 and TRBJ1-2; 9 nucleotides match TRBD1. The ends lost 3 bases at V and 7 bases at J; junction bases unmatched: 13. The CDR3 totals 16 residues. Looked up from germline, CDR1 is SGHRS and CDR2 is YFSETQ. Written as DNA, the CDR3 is TGCGCCAGCAGCTCGGACAGGGGTGCGAGCATCGGTGGCTACACCTTC. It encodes CASSSDRGASIGGYTF.

CDR3 bases: TGTGCCAGCAGCGGCGAGGGGGGAGCAGATACGCAGTATTTT. Its protein is CASSGEGGADTQYF. The chain couples TRBV7-2 to TRBJ2-3, with D possibly called TRBD1 or TRBD2 (6 bases each). Germline values: CDR1 SGHTA, CDR2 FQGNSA. The CDR3 covers 14 residues. With 5 bases removed from V and 4 bases from J, the gap between germline ends came to 13 bases.

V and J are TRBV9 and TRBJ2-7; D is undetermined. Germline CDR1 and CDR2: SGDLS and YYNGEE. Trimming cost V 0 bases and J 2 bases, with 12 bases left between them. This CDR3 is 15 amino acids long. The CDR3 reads CASSVVATDPYEQYF. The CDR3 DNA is TGTGCCAGCAGCGTAGTCGCCACGGATCCCTACGAGCAGTACTTC.

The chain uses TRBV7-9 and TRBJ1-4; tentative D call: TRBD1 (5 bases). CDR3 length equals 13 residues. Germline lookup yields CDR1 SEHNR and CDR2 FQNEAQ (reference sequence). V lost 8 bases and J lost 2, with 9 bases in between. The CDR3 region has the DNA TGTGCCAGCGGGCGGGGGACTAATGAAAAACTGTTTTTT. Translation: CASGRGTNEKLFF.

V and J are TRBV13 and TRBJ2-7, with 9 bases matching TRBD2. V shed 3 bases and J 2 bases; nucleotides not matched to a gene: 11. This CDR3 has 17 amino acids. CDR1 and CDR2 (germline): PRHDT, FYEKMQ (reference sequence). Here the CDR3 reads CASSLSAGLAITYEQYF. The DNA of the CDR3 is TGTGCCAGCAGCTTGTCTGCGGGACTAGCAATAACCTACGAGCAGTACTTC.

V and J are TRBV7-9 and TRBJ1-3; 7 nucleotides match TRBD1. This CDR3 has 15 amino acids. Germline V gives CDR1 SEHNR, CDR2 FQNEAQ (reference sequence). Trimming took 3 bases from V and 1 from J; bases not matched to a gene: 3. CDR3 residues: CASSFDRASGNTIYF. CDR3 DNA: TGTGCCAGCAGCTTTGACAGGGCGTCTGGAAACACCATATATTTT. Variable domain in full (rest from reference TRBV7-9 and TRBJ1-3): DTGVSQNPRHKITKRGQNVTFRCDPISEHNRLYWYRQTLGQGPEFLTYFQNEAQLEKSRLLSDRFSAERPKGSFSTLEIQRTEQGDSAMYLCASSFDRASGNTIYFGEGSWLTVV.

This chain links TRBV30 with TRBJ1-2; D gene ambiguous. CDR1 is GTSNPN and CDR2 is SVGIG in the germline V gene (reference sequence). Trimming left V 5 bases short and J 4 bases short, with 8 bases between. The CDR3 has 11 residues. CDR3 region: CAWEWGYGYTF. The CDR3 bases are TGTGCCTGGGAATGGGGCTATGGCTACACCTTC.

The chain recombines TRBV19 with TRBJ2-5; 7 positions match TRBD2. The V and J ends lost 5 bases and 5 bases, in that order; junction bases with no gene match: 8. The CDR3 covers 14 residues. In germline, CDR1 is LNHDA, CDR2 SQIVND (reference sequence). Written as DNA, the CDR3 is TGTGCCAGTAGTGGGGTAGCGGGTCCCGAGACCCAGTACTTC. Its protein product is CASSGVAGPETQYF.

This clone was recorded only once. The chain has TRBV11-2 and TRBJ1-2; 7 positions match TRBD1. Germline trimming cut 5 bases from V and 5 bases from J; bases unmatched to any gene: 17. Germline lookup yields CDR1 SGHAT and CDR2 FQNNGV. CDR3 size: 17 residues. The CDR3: CASSTNRGPQGGYGYTF. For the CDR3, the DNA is TGTGCCAGCAGCACCAACAGGGGACCGCAAGGCGGGTATGGCTACACCTTC. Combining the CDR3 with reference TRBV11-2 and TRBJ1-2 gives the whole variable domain EAGVAQSPRYKIIEKRQSVAFWCNPISGHATLYWYQQILGQGPKLLIQFQNNGVVDDSQLPKDRFSAERLKGVDSTLKIQPAKLEDSAVYLCASSTNRGPQGGYGYTFGSGTRLTVV.

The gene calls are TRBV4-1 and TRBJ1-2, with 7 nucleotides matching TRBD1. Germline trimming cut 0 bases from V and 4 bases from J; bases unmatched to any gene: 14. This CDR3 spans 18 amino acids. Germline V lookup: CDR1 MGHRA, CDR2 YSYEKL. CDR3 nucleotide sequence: TGCGCCAGCAGCCAAGATTATTTAATTCAGAGGGACAGCTATGGCTACACCTTC. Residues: CASSQDYLIQRDSYGYTF.

The CDR3 sequence is CASSSLKGGDNEKLFF. For the CDR3, the DNA is TGTGCCAGCAGCTCCCTTAAGGGGGGGGATAATGAAAAACTGTTTTTT. The chain has TRBV5-4 and TRBJ1-4; tentatively, D is TRBD1 (6 bases). Germline V lookup: CDR1 SGHNT, CDR2 YYREEE (reference sequence). CDR3 length: 16 amino acids. The germline V and J ends were trimmed by 3 bases and 4 bases, with 16 bases remaining between them.

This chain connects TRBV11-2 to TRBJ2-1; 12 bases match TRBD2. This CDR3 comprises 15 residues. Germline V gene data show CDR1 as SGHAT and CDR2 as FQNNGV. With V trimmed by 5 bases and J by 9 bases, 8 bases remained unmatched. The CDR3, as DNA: TGTGCCAGCAGCCCAACTAGCGGGAGGTTAGGTGAGCAGTTCTTC. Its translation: CASSPTSGRLGEQFF.

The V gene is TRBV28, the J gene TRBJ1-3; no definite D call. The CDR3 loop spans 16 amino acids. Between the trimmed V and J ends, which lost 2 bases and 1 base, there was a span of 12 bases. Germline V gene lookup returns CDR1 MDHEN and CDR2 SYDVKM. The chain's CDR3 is CASSLGFQTSGNTIYF. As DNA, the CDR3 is TGTGCCAGCAGTTTAGGTTTTCAGACTTCTGGAAACACCATATATTTT.